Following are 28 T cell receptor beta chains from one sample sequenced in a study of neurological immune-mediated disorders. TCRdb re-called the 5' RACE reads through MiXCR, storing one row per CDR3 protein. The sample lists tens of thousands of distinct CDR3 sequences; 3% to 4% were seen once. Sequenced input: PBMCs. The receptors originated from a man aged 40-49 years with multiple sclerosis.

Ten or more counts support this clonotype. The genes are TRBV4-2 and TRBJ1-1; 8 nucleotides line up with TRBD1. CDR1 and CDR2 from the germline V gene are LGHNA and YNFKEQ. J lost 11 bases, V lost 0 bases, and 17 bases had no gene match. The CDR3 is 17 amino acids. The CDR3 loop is CASSQDVLAGGDIGAFF. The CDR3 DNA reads TGTGCCAGCAGCCAAGATGTCCTCGCAGGGGGCGATATAGGGGCTTTCTTT.

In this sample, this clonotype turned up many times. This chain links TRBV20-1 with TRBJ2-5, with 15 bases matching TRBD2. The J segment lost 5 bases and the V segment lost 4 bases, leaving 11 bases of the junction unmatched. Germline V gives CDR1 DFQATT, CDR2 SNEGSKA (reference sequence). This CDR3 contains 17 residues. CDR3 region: CSATIPGLAGGGETQYF. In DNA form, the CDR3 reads TGCAGTGCTACAATCCCGGGACTAGCGGGGGGAGGTGAGACCCAGTACTTC.

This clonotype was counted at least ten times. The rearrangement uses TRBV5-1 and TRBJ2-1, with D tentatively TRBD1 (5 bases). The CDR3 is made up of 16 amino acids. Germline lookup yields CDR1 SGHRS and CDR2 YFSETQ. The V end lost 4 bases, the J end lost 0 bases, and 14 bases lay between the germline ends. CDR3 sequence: CASSVGAGPSYNEQFF. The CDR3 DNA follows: TGCGCCAGCAGCGTTGGGGCAGGGCCCTCCTACAATGAGCAGTTCTTC.

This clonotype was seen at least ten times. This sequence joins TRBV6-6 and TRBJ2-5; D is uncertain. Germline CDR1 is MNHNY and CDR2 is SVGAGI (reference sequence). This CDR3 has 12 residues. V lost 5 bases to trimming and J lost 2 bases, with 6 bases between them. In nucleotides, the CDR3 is TGTGCCAGCAGTGCTCAACAAGAGACCCAGTACTTC. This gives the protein CASSAQQETQYF.

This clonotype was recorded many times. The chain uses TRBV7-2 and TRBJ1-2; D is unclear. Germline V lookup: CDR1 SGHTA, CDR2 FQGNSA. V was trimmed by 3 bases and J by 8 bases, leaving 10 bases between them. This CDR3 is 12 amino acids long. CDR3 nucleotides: TGTGCCAGCAGCTTCAAGGGAAGGGGCTACACCTTC. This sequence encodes CASSFKGRGYTF.

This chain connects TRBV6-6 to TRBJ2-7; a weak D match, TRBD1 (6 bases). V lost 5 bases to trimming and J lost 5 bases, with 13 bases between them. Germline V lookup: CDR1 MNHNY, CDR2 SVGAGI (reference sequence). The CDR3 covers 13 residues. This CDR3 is CASSPRDTHEQYF. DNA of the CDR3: TGTGCCAGCAGTCCCCGGGACACCCACGAGCAGTACTTC.

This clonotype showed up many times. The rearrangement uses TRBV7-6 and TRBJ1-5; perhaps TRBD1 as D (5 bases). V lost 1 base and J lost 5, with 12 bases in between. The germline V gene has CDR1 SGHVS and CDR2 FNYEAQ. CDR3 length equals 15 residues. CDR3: CASSLGPGSDQPQHF. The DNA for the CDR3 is TGTGCCAGCAGCTTAGGGCCAGGGTCCGATCAGCCCCAGCATTTT.

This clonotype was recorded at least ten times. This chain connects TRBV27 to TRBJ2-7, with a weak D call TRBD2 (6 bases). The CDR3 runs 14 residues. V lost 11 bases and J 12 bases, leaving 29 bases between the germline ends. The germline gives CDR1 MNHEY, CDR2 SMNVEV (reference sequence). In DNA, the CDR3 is TGTGCCGCCCGGAGGGGCGGGGCCTTTTACGTTTGGTACTTC. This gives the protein CAARRGGAFYVWYF.

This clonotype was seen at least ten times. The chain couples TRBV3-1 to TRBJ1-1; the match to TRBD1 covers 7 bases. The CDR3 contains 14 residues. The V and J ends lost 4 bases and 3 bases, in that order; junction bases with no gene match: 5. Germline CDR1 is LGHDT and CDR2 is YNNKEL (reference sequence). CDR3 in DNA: TGTGCCAGCAGCCGCGGGACAGCTCACACTGAAGCTTTCTTT. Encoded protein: CASSRGTAHTEAFF.

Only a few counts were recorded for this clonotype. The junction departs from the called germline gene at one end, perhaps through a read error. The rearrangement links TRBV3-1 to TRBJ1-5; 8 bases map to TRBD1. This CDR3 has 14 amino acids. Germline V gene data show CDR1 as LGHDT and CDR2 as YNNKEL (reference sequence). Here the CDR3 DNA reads TGTGCCAGCAGCCAGACCAGGGGGCCCTTGACCCAGAATTTT. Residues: CASSQTRGPLTQNF.

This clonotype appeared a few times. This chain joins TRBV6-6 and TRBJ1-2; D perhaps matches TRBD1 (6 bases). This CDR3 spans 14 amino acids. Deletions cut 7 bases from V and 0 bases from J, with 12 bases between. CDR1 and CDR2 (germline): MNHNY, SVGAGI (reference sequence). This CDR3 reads CASNRGGSNYGYTF. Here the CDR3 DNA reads TGTGCCAGCAATCGAGGGGGATCTAACTATGGCTACACCTTC.

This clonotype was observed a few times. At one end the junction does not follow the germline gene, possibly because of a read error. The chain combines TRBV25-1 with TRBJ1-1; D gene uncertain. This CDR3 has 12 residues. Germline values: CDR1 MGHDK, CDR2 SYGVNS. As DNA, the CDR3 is TGTGACAGCAGGACCCAGAACACTGAAGCTTTCTTT. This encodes CDSRTQNTEAFF.

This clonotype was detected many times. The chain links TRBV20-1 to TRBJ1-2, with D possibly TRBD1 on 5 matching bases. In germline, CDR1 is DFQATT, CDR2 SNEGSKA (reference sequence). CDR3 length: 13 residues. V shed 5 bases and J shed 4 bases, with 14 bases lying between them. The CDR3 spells CSASRDSFYGYTF. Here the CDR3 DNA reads TGCAGTGCTTCCAGGGACTCCTTCTATGGCTACACCTTC.

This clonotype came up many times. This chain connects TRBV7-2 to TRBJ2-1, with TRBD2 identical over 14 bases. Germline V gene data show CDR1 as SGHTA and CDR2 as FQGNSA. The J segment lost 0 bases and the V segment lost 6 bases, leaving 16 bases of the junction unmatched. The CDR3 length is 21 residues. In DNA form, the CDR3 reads TGTGCCAGCAGTTCCGGCCCGGGACTAGCGGGAGAGAAGGGCTCCTACAATGAGCAGTTCTTC. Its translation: CASSSGPGLAGEKGSYNEQFF.

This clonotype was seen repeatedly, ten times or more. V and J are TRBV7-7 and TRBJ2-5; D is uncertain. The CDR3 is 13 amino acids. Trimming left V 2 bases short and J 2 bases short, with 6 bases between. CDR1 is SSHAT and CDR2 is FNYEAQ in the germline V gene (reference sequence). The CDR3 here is CASSLQLQETQYF. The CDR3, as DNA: TGTGCCAGCAGCTTACAGCTTCAAGAGACCCAGTACTTC.

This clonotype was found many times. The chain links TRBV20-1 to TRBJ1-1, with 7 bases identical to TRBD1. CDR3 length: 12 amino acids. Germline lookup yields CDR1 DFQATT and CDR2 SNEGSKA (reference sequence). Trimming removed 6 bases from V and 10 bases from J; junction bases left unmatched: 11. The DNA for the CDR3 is TGCAGTGCCGCCGACAGGGTTGTCGGAGCTTTCTTT. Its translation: CSAADRVVGAFF.

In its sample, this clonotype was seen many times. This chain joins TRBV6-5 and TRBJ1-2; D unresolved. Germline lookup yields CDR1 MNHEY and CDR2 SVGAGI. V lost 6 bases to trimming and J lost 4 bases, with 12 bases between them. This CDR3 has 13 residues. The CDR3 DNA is TGTGCCAGCAGCCTTGGACCCGCCTATGGCTACACCTTC. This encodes CASSLGPAYGYTF.

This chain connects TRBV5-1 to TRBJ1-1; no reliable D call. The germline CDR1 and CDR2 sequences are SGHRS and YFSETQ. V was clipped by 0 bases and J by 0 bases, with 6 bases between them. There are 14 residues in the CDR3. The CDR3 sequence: CASSLEAMNTEAFF. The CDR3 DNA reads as TGCGCCAGCAGCTTGGAAGCGATGAACACTGAAGCTTTCTTT.

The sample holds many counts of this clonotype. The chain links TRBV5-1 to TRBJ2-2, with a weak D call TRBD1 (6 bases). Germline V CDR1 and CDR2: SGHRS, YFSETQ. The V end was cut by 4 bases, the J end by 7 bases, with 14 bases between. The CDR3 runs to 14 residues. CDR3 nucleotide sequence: TGCGCCAGCAGCCTTGCTACAGGGAACGGGGAGCTGTTTTTT. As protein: CASSLATGNGELFF.

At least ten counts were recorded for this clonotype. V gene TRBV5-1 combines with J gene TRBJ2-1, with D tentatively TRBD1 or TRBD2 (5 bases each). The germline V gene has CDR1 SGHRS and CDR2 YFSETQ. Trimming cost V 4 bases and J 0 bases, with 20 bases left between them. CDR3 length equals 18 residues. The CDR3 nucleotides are TGCGCCAGCAGCCTTGGGGGACGCCCGGGGAGCTCCTACAATGAGCAGTTCTTC. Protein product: CASSLGGRPGSSYNEQFF.

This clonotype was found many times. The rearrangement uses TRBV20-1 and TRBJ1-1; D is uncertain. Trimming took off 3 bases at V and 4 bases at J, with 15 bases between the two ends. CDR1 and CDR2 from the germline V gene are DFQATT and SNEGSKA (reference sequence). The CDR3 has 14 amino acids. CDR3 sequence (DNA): TGCAGTGCTAGCCTCCATCGGTCGGGCACTGAAGCTTTCTTT. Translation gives CSASLHRSGTEAFF.

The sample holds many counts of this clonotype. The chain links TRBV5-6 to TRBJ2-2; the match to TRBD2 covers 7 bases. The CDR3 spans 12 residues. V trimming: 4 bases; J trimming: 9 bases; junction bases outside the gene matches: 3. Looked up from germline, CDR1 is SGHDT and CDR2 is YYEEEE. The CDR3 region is CASSREVRELFF. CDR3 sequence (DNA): TGTGCCAGCAGCCGGGAGGTGAGGGAGCTGTTTTTT.

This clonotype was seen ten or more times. This CDR3 reads CASSYGYDYGYTF. DNA of the CDR3: TGTGCCAGCAGTTACGGGTATGACTATGGCTACACCTTC. J is TRBJ1-2 and V is TRBV6-2 or TRBV6-3; D gene unclear. The CDR3 runs to 13 residues. The V gene's germline CDR1 is MNHEY and CDR2 SVGEGT. The V gene lost 2 bases and the J gene lost 3 bases, with 7 bases spanning the gap.

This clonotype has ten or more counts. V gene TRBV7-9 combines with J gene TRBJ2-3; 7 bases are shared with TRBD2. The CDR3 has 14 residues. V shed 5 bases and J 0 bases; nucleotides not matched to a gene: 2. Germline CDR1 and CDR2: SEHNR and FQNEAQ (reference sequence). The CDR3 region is CASSEGLSTDTQYF. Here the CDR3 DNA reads TGTGCCAGCAGCGAGGGACTAAGCACAGATACGCAGTATTTT.

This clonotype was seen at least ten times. CDR3 nucleotide sequence: TGTGCCAGCAGGCTCTTTAATCAGCCCCAGCATTTT. This gives the protein CASRLFNQPQHF. The chain couples TRBV2 to TRBJ1-5; D is undetermined. The CDR3 is 12 residues long. Per germline, CDR1 SNHLY and CDR2 FYNNEI. With 6 bases removed from V and 4 bases from J, the gap between germline ends came to 7 bases. The variable domain in full, completed from reference TRBV2 and TRBJ1-5, reads EPEVTQTPSHQVTQMGQEVILRCVPISNHLYFYWYRQILGQKVEFLVSFYNNEISEKSEIFDDQFSVERPDGSNFTLKIRSTKLEDSAMYFCASRLFNQPQHFGDGTRLSIL.

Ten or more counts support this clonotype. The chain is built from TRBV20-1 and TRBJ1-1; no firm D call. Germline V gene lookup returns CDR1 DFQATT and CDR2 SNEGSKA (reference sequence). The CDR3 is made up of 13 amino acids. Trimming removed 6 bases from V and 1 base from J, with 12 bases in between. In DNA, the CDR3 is TGCAGTGCCCCTTCGGGTAGGAACACTGAAGCTTTCTTT. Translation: CSAPSGRNTEAFF.

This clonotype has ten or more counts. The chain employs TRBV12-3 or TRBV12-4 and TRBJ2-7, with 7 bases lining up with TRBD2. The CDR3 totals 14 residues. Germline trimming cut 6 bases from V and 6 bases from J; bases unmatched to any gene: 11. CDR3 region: CASRLGGGGREQYF. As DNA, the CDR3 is TGTGCCAGCAGGCTGGGCGGCGGGGGACGCGAGCAGTACTTC.

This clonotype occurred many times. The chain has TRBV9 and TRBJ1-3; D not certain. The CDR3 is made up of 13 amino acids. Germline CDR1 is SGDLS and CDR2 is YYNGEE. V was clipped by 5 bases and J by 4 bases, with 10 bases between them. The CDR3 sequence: CASRMEGGNTIYF. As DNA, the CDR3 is TGTGCCAGCAGGATGGAGGGAGGAAACACCATATATTTT.